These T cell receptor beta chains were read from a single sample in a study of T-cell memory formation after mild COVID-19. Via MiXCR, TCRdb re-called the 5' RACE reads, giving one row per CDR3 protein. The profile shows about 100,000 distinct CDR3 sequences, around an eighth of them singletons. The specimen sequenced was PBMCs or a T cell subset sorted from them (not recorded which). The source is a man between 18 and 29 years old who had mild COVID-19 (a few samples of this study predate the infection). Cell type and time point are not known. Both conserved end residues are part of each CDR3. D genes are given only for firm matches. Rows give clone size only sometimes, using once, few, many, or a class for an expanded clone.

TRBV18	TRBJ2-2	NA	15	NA	CASSPSSGFAGELFF
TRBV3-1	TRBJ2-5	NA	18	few	CASSQDYVGGSYKETQYF
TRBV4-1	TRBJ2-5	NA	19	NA	CASSQVSPDRSLGEETQYF
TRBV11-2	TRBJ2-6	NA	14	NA	CASSSFSGANVLTF
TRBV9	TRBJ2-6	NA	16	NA	CASSSPGVTGANVLTF
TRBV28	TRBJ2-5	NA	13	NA	CASSWAAGETQYF
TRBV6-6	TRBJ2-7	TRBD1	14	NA	CASSKVAGGYEQYF
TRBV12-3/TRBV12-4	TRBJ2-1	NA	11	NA	CASSGVGEQFF
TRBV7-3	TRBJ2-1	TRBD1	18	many	CASSLTIRTGGAYNEQFF
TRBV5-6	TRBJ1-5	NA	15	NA	CASSLSVGRNQPQHF
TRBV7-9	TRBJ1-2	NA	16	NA	CASSPTTNRGDYGYTF
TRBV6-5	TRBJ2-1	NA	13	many	CASSYKQMGEQFF
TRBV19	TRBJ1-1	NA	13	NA	CASSYFGLAEAFF
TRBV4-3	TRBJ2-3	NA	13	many	CASSAETPDTQYF
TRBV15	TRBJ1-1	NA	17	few	CATSRDPGVLMNTEAFF
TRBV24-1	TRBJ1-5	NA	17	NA	CATSDLSCRGKDQPQHF
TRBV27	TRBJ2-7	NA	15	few	CASSLSESGAYEQYF
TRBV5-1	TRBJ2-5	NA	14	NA	CASSFRRAGETQYF
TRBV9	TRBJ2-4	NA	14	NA	CASSVEVGGYIQYF
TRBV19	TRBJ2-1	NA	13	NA	CASSIGTRSEQFF
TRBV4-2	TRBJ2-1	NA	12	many	CASSQEVNEQFF
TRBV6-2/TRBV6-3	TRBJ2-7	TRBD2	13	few	CASSGLAYDEQYF